A single sample gave rise to the 17 T cell receptor beta chains below, sequenced in a study of blood T cell repertoires in COVID-19. Clones were read by immunoSEQ multiplex PCR, and TCRdb kept only the in-frame ones, dropping some. The sample has more than 55,000 clones; around 90% are singletons. Sequences were obtained from peripheral blood. These receptor sequences come from a human donor with active COVID-19. The donor label of this sample is uncertain.

V gene TRBV6-6 combines with J gene TRBJ2-1; D is possibly TRBD1 (6 bases). The CDR3 totals 14 residues. V lost 7 bases and J lost 2, with 12 bases in between. Germline CDR1 and CDR2: MNHNY and SVGAGI (reference sequence). CDR3 bases: TGTGCCAGCAACCAACAGGGTACCTACAATGAGCAGTTCTTC. It codes for CASNQQGTYNEQFF.

CDR3 sequence (DNA): TGTGCTATAGGGACAGGGGACGGGGCCTACGAGCAGTACTTC. Protein sequence: CAIGTGDGAYEQYF. This rearrangement joins TRBV10-3 to TRBJ2-7, with TRBD1 matching 10 bases. The CDR3 extends over 14 amino acids. The V gene's germline CDR1 is ENHRY and CDR2 SYGVKD.

V is TRBV15 and J is TRBJ2-3; 11 bases map to TRBD2. Per the germline V gene, CDR1 is LNHNV and CDR2 is YYDKDF (reference sequence). This CDR3 spans 18 amino acids. The CDR3 DNA reads TGTGCTACCTCCGTTGGGTTGTCTAGCGGGGGGCGCACAGATACGCAGTATTTT. Protein sequence: CATSVGLSSGGRTDTQYF.

The chain combines TRBV6-8 with TRBJ2-3; D possibly corresponds to TRBD2 (5 bases). Trimming pared 2 bases from V and 3 bases from J, leaving 12 bases between. Germline CDR1 is MNHGY and CDR2 is SAAAGT. This CDR3 has 15 amino acids. CDR3 nucleotides: TGTGCCAGCAGTTACGACGGGAATGGGACAGATACGCAGTATTTT. Protein: CASSYDGNGTDTQYF.

The gene calls are TRBV5-8 and TRBJ1-3; D is uncertain. The germline gives CDR1 SGHTS, CDR2 YDEGEE. This CDR3 has 14 amino acids. Trimming left V 6 bases short and J 2 bases short, with 12 bases between. CDR3 loop: CASNYPAAGNTIYF. The CDR3, as DNA: TGTGCCAGCAACTACCCGGCGGCTGGAAACACCATATATTTT.

V gene TRBV10-3 combines with J gene TRBJ1-1; 8 positions agree with TRBD1. Germline CDR1 ENHRY, CDR2 SYGVKD. This CDR3 has 15 amino acids. V was clipped by 3 bases and J by 1 base; unmatched bases: 4. In DNA, the CDR3 is TGTGCCATCAGTGATAAAGGGACAGGGAACACTGAAGCTTTCTTT. Its translation: CAISDKGTGNTEAFF.

The chain carries TRBV24-1 and TRBJ2-1; TRBD2 aligns across 7 bases. Germline values: CDR1 KGHDR, CDR2 SFDVKD. Trimming removed 7 bases from V and 1 base from J; junction bases left unmatched: 9. This CDR3 has 16 amino acids. CDR3 DNA: TGTGCCACCAGACCAACTGGGGGGGTATCCTACAATGAGCAGTTCTTC. It encodes CATRPTGGVSYNEQFF.

The V gene is TRBV7-3, the J gene TRBJ2-1, with 7 nucleotides matching TRBD2. The germline gives CDR1 SGHTA, CDR2 FQGTGA. The CDR3 sequence is 14 residues long. V shed 3 bases, J shed 3 bases, and the junction held 2 bases outside the gene matches. This chain's CDR3 is CASSLTSNYNEQFF. In DNA form, the CDR3 reads TGTGCCAGCAGCTTGACTAGCAACTACAATGAGCAGTTCTTC.

CDR3 in DNA: TGTGCCAGTATTCAAGGACTACAAACCGGGGAGCTGTTTTTT. Translated, it gives CASIQGLQTGELFF. V is TRBV19 and J is TRBJ2-2; tentatively, D is TRBD2 (6 bases). V lost 7 bases and J lost 5, with 14 bases in between. The CDR3 is 14 amino acids. The germline V gene encodes CDR1 LNHDA and CDR2 SQIVND (reference sequence).

The genes are TRBV5-1 and TRBJ2-2; the D gene is possibly TRBD1 (5 bases). CDR1 is SGHRS, CDR2 YFSETQ, per germline. The ends were cut back, 1 base at V and 4 bases at J, with 14 bases in the middle. The CDR3 has 16 amino acids. The CDR3 is CASSLNGASATGELFF. The CDR3 DNA follows: TGCGCCAGCAGCTTGAATGGGGCCTCGGCCACCGGGGAGCTGTTTTTT.

This clone was picked up one time. The V gene is TRBV7-4, the J gene TRBJ1-1; no clear D gene. This CDR3 region has 14 residues. Germline V gives CDR1 SGHVT, CDR2 SQSDAQ. Deletions cut 3 bases from V and 0 bases from J, with 8 bases between. CDR3 in DNA: TGTGCCAGCAGCTTCCCCAGGCTGAACACTGAAGCTTTCTTT. Encoded protein: CASSFPRLNTEAFF.

DNA of the CDR3: TGTGCCAGCAGCTTGGGACAGGGACTAGCGGGATTCAATGAGCAGTTCTTC. This sequence encodes CASSLGQGLAGFNEQFF. V is TRBV5-5 and J is TRBJ2-1; 13 bases are shared with TRBD2. CDR1 SGHKS and CDR2 YYEKEE come from the germline V gene (reference sequence). Unmatched junction bases numbered 6, after V lost 0 bases and J lost 6 bases. The CDR3 spans 17 residues. Using reference TRBV5-5 and TRBJ2-1 for the parts outside the CDR3, the full variable domain is DAGVTQSPTHLIKTRGQQVTLRCSPISGHKSVSWYQQVLGQGPQFIFQYYEKEERGRGNFPDRFSARQFPNYSSELNVNALLLGDSALYLCASSLGQGLAGFNEQFFGPGTRLTVL.

V and J are TRBV6-2 or TRBV6-3 and TRBJ2-7; weak D call: TRBD2 (6 bases). CDR1 and CDR2 from the germline V gene are MNHEY and SVGEGT. The ends were cut back, 2 bases at V and 2 bases at J, with 10 bases in the middle. The CDR3 is 14 residues long. CDR3 sequence reads: CASSYGGRAYEQYF. The CDR3 nucleotides read TGTGCCAGCAGTTACGGAGGGCGGGCCTACGAGCAGTACTTC.

The CDR3 nucleotides read TGCAGTGCTAGTGGACAGGTTGAAGAGACCCAGTACTTC. Protein: CSASGQVEETQYF. The rearrangement joins TRBV20-1 to TRBJ2-5; 7 bases fit TRBD1. The J segment lost 3 bases and the V segment lost 3 bases, leaving 4 bases of the junction unmatched. The CDR3 extends over 13 amino acids. The germline CDR1 and CDR2 sequences are DFQATT and SNEGSKA (reference sequence).

The V call is TRBV25-1, the J call TRBJ2-5, with TRBD1 matching over 7 bases. Germline V gene data show CDR1 as MGHDK and CDR2 as SYGVNS. Losses at the gene ends were 3 bases for V and 1 base for J; bases not matched to a gene: 5. The CDR3 contains 15 residues. The CDR3 sequence is CASSDTGASQETQYF. The CDR3 DNA reads as TGTGCCAGCAGTGATACAGGGGCCTCCCAAGAGACCCAGTACTTC.

This clone was recorded once. This chain connects TRBV19 to TRBJ2-3; no reliable D call. CDR1 LNHDA and CDR2 SQIVND come from the germline V gene (reference sequence). Between the trimmed V and J ends, which lost 5 bases and 0 bases, there was a span of 3 bases. The CDR3 extends over 12 amino acids. The CDR3 region is CASSLSTDTQYF. Written as DNA, the CDR3 is TGTGCCAGTAGTCTCAGCACAGATACGCAGTATTTT.

The chain uses TRBV9 and TRBJ2-5; 9 bases match TRBD1. Germline lookup yields CDR1 SGDLS and CDR2 YYNGEE. V trimming: 3 bases; J trimming: 2 bases; junction bases outside the gene matches: 5. The CDR3 contains 15 residues. The CDR3 DNA is TGTGCCAGCAGCGCCCGGACAGGGGAGCAAGAGACCCAGTACTTC. Its translation: CASSARTGEQETQYF. Based on the CDR3 plus reference TRBV9 and TRBJ2-5, the full variable domain is DSGVTQTPKHLITATGQRVTLRCSPRSGDLSVYWYQQSLDQGLQFLIQYYNGEERAKGNILERFSAQQFPDLHSELNLSSLELGDSALYFCASSARTGEQETQYFGPGTRLLVL.